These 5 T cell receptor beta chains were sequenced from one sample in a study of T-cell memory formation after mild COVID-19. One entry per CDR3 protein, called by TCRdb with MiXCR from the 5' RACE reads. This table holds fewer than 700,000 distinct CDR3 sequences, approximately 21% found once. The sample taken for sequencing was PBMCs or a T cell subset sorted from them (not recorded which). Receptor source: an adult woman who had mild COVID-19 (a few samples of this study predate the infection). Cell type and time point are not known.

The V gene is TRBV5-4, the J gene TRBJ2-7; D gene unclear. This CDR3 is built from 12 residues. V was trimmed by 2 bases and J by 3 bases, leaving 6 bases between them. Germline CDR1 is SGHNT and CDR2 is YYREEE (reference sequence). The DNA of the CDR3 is TGTGCCAGCAGCTTCGCCAGCTACGAGCAGTACTTC. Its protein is CASSFASYEQYF.

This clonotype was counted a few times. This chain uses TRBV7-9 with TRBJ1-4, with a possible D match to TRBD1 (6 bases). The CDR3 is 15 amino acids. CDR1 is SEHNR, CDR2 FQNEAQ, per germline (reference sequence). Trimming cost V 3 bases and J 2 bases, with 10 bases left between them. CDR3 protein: CASSFGRGTNEKLFF. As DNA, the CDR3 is TGTGCCAGCAGCTTCGGCAGGGGCACTAATGAAAAACTGTTTTTT.

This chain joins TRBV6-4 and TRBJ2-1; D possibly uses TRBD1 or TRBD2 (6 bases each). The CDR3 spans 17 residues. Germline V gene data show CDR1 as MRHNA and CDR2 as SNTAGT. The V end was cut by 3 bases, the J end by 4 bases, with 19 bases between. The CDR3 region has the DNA TGTGCCAGCAGTGAGCTACAGCCGGGGGCGACTTACAATGAGCAGTTCTTC. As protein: CASSELQPGATYNEQFF.

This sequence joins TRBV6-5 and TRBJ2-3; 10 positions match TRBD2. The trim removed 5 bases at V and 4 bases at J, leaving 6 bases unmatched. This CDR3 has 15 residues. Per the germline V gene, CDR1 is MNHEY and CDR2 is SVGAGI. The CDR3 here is CASSVALAGADTQYF. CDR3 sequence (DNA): TGTGCCAGCAGTGTCGCGCTAGCGGGAGCAGATACGCAGTATTTT.

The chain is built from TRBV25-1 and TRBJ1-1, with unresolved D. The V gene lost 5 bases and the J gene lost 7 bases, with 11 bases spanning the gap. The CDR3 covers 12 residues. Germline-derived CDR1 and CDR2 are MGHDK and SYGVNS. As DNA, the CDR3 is TGTGCCAGCAGTTGGGGAGTGGATGAAGCTTTCTTT. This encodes CASSWGVDEAFF.